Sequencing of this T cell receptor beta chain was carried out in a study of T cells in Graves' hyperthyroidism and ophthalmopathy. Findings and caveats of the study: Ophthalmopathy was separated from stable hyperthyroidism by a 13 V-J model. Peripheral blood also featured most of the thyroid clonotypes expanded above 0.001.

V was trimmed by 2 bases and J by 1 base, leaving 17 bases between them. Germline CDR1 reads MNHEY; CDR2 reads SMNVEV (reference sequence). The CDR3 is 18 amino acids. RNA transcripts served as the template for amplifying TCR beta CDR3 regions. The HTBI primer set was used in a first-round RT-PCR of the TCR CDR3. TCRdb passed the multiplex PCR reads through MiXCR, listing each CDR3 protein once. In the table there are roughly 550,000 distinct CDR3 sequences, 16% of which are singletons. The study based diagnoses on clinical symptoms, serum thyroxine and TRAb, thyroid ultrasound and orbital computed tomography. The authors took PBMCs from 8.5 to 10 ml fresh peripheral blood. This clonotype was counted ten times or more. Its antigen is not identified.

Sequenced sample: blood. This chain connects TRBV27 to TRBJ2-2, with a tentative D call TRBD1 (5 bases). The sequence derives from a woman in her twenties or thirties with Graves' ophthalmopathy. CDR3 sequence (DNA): TGTGCCAGCAGTTTAGACGCCCTCAGGACATTGAACACCGGGGAGCTGTTTTTT. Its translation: CASSLDALRTLNTGELFF.